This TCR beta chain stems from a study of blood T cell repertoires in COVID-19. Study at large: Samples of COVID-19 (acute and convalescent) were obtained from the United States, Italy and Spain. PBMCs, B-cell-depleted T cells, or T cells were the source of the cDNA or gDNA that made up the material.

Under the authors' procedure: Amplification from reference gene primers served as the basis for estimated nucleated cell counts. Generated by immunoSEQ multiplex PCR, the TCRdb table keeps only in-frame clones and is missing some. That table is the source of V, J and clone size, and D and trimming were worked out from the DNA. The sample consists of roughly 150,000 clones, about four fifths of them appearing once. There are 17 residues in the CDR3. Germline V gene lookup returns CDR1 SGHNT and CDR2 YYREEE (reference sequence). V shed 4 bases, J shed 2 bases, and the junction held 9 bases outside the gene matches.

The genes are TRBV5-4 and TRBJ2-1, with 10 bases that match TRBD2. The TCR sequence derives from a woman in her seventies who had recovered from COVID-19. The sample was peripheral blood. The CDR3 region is CASSPRLAGGAYNEQFF. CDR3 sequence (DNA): TGTGCCAGCAGCCCAAGACTAGCGGGTGGGGCCTACAATGAGCAGTTCTTC.